This T cell receptor (beta chain) is from a study of T cells in Graves' hyperthyroidism and ophthalmopathy. Findings and limits, study-wide: Ophthalmopathy and stable hyperthyroidism were told apart by a 13 V-J model.

Worth noting for this clonotype: Its antigen is unknown.

RNA transcripts yielded amplified TCR beta CDR3 regions. During a first-round RT-PCR of the TCR CDR3, the HTBI primer set was used. One entry per CDR3 protein, called by TCRdb with MiXCR from the multiplex PCR reads. The sample consists of fewer than 450,000 distinct CDR3 sequences, about 15% of them appearing once. J lost 2 bases, V lost 0 bases, and 9 bases had no gene match. The germline V gene has CDR1 LGHDT and CDR2 YNNKEL (reference sequence). The CDR3 is 18 residues long. The chain is built from TRBV3-1 and TRBJ2-2, with TRBD2 identical over 7 bases. Sequenced input: blood. The receptor comes from a young woman with Graves' hyperthyroidism that later progressed to Graves' ophthalmopathy. CDR3 DNA: TGTGCCAGCAGCCAAGACCCCAGCGGGACGATAAACACCGGGGAGCTGTTTTTT. It yields the protein CASSQDPSGTINTGELFF. Full variable domain (remainder filled in from reference TRBV3-1 and TRBJ2-2): DTAVSQTPKYLVTQMGNDKSIKCEQNLGHDTMYWYKQDSKKFLKIMFSYNNKELIINETVPNRFSPKSPDKAHLNLHINSLELGDSAVYFCASSQDPSGTINTGELFFGEGSRLTVL.